This TCR beta chain was recovered during a study of cytomegalovirus exposure and HLA in healthy donors. Study-wide results and limits: Cytomegalovirus status was reportedly diagnosed by the classifier with high sensitivity and specificity.

The CDR3 is made up of 16 amino acids. The V end was cut by 5 bases, the J end by 0 bases, with 14 bases between. Germline loops: CDR1 KGHSH, CDR2 LQKENI. Researchers ran the PCR with 60 Vbeta and 13 Jbeta primers. As processed by the authors: The count from a later analysis was some 76 million unique TCR beta chains, 9.5 million to 11 million of them shared. Clones were read by immunoSEQ multiplex PCR, and TCRdb kept only the in-frame ones, dropping some. V, J and clone size reflect that table, while D and trimming were determined from the DNA. The sample contains around 130,000 clones, about 78% of which appear only once. This clone was counted a single time. Its antigen is currently unknown. Unrecorded immune exposures were likely, despite nominal health at sampling.

This sequence originates from a human donor in good health. Material for sequencing was PBMCs. The V and J genes are TRBV18 and TRBJ1-5; D remains unclear. Written as DNA, the CDR3 is TGTGCCAGCTCAGGTCAGAGGGTTATTAGCAATCAGCCCCAGCATTTT. Amino acids: CASSGQRVISNQPQHF.